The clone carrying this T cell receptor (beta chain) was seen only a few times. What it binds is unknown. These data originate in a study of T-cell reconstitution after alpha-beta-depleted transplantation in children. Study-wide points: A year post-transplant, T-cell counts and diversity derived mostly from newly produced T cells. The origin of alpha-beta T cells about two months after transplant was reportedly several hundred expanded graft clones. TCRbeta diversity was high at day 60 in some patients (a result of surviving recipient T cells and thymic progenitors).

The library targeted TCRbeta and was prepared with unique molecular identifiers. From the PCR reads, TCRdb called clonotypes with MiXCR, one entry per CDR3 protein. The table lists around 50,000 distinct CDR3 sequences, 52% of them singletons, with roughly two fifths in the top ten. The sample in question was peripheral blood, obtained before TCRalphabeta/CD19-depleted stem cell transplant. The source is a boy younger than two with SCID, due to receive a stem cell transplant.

As DNA, the CDR3 is TGTGCCAGCAGCCAAAGGCGGCGGGGGCCATACAATGAGCAGTTCTTC. It specifies CASSQRRRGPYNEQFF. J is TRBJ2-1 and V is TRBV3-1, with D perhaps matching TRBD2 (7 bases). Germline V gene sequence: CDR1 LGHDT, CDR2 YNNKEL (reference sequence). V shed 2 bases and J shed 4 bases, with 15 bases lying between them. The CDR3 loop spans 16 amino acids.